A selection of T cell receptor beta chains follows, all from one sample in a study of T cell repertoires in cytomegalovirus infection. TCRdb re-called the reads through MiXCR, storing one row per CDR3 protein. Found here are a few hundred thousand distinct CDR3 sequences, 34% of them singletons; the top ten hold about 14%. These TCRs are of unknown antigen specificity. Sequences were derived from cultured PBMCs, sampled from culture after CMV antigen stimulation. These receptors all come from a human donor in good health (CMV status not recorded). Some clones in this sample may be carry-over from other donors' samples. CDR3s include the opening cysteine and the closing phenylalanine or tryptophan. D genes are given only for firm matches. Rows give clone size only sometimes, using once, few, many, or a class for an expanded clone.

>NA|16|TRBJ2-3|TRBD2|TRBV5-4
CASSLGEGLITDTQYF
TGTGCCAGCAGCTTGGGGGAGGGCCTTATCACAGATACGCAGTATTTT
>many|15|TRBJ2-5|TRBD2|TRBV7-2
CASSFTSGGQETQYF
TGTGCCAGCAGCTTTACTAGCGGGGGCCAAGAGACCCAGTACTTC
>NA|14|TRBJ2-3|NA|TRBV11-2
CASSSRGAVHTQYF
TGTGCCAGCAGCTCCCGCGGTGCTGTACATACGCAGTATTTT
>few|14|TRBJ1-6|TRBD1|TRBV18
CASSRQGADSPLHF
TGTGCCAGCTCACGACAGGGGGCAGATTCACCCCTCCACTTT
>NA|14|TRBJ1-1|NA|TRBV19
CASSILPGYTEAFF
TGTGCCAGTAGTATACTCCCAGGGTACACTGAAGCTTTCTTT
>NA|13|TRBJ1-2|NA|TRBV2
CASSPEWGTGFTF
TGTGCCAGCAGCCCCGAGTGGGGGACCGGCTTCACCTTC
>few|16|TRBJ2-5|NA|TRBV11-2
CASSLGAGSPQETQYF
TGTGCCAGCAGCTTAGGGGCGGGGAGTCCCCAAGAGACCCAGTACTTC
>NA|15|TRBJ2-3|TRBD2|TRBV20-1
CSARDSGSRSDTQYF
TGCAGTGCTAGGGATAGCGGGAGTCGGTCAGATACGCAGTATTTT
>NA|14|TRBJ2-1|NA|TRBV5-1
CASSLEHPGNEQFF
TGCGCCAGCAGCTTGGAACACCCGGGCAATGAGCAGTTCTTC
>NA|14|TRBJ1-1|NA|TRBV6-2/TRBV6-3
CASRGWTVNTEAFF
TGTGCCAGCAGAGGATGGACTGTGAACACTGAAGCTTTCTTT
>NA|14|TRBJ1-2|NA|TRBV4-1
CASSPSWGDYGYTF
TGCGCCAGCAGCCCCAGCTGGGGGGACTATGGCTACACCTTC
>many|14|TRBJ2-3|NA|TRBV7-2
CASSLVGPTDTQYF
TGTGCCAGCAGCTTAGTTGGGCCCACAGATACGCAGTATTTT
>NA|12|TRBJ2-3|NA|TRBV6-2/TRBV6-3
CASTSPFDTQYF
TGTGCCAGCACCTCGCCCTTTGATACGCAGTATTTT
>few|15|TRBJ2-1|NA|TRBV7-9
CASIQRESSYNEQFF
TGTGCCAGCATCCAACGGGAGAGCTCCTACAATGAGCAGTTCTTC
>NA|12|TRBJ2-4|NA|TRBV20-1
CSSGTRENIQYF
TGCAGTTCCGGGACTCGTGAAAACATTCAGTACTTC
>NA|13|TRBJ1-4|TRBD1|TRBV4-3
CATGTDLNEKLFF
TGCGCCACCGGGACAGATTTAAATGAAAAACTGTTTTTT
>few|17|TRBJ2-6|TRBD1|TRBV6-1
CASSRDREMVGANVLTF
TGTGCCAGCAGTCGGGACAGGGAGATGGTTGGGGCCAACGTCCTGACTTTC
>once|14|TRBJ2-1|NA|TRBV5-1
CASSLGPHNNEQFF
TGCGCCAGCAGCTTGGGACCTCACAACAATGAGCAGTTCTTC
>few|15|TRBJ2-3|NA|TRBV12-3/TRBV12-4
CASSQRGPSTDTQYF
TGTGCCAGCAGCCAAAGGGGACCTAGCACAGATACGCAGTATTTT
>few|13|TRBJ1-6|TRBD1|TRBV12-3/TRBV12-4
CATRRGHNSPLHF
TGTGCCACCCGGAGGGGGCATAATTCACCCCTCCACTTT
>NA|14|TRBJ1-5|NA|TRBV7-2
CASSTRTTNQPQHF
TGTGCCAGCAGCACTAGGACAACGAATCAGCCCCAGCATTTT
>few|15|TRBJ2-1|NA|TRBV7-2
CASSLEPRGNNEQFF
TGTGCCAGCAGCTTAGAACCCAGGGGCAACAATGAGCAGTTCTTC
>NA|13|TRBJ1-6|NA|TRBV12-3/TRBV12-4
CASSFHGISPLHF
TGTGCCAGCAGTTTTCATGGAATTTCACCCCTCCACTTT
>NA|17|TRBJ1-4|NA|TRBV28
CASSPSDSGVTNEKLFF
TGTGCCAGCAGTCCATCCGACTCAGGGGTAACTAATGAAAAACTGTTTTTT
>NA|15|TRBJ2-4|NA|TRBV10-2
CASSEWGAAKNIQYF
TGCGCCAGCAGTGAGTGGGGGGCGGCCAAAAACATTCAGTACTTC
>many|15|TRBJ2-3|NA|TRBV7-6
CASSLARNAANTQYF
TGTGCCAGCAGCTTAGCTCGGAATGCGGCGAATACGCAGTATTTT
>many|18|TRBJ1-3|TRBD1|TRBV7-2
CASSQTHRGILSGNTIYF
TGTGCCAGCAGCCAGACGCACAGGGGAATCCTCTCTGGAAACACCATATATTTT
>few|14|TRBJ2-3|NA|TRBV10-3
CAISAVAGTDTQYF
TGTGCCATCAGTGCGGTAGCGGGCACAGATACGCAGTATTTT
>NA|11|TRBJ2-1|TRBD2|TRBV5-1
CASSLGLALFF
TGCGCCAGCAGCCTAGGACTAGCGTTGTTCTTC
>few|16|TRBJ2-5|NA|TRBV7-6
CASSFSISGQQETQYF
TGTGCCAGCAGCTTCTCAATTTCGGGACAACAAGAGACCCAGTACTTC
>NA|15|TRBJ1-1|NA|TRBV19
CASSISAGMNTEAFF
TGTGCCAGTAGTATTTCGGCCGGTATGAACACTGAAGCTTTCTTT
>NA|11|TRBJ2-3|NA|TRBV29-1
CSAGQADTQYF
TGCAGCGCCGGCCAAGCGGATACGCAGTATTTT
>NA|13|TRBJ2-4|NA|TRBV5-6
CASSLRDDLQKYF
TGTGCCAGCAGCCTCCGGGACGACCTTCAGAAGTACTTC
>NA|17|TRBJ1-4|TRBD1|TRBV4-1
CASSRLGTGPANEKLFF
TGCGCCAGCAGCCGCCTCGGGACAGGGCCGGCTAATGAAAAACTGTTTTTT
>NA|16|TRBJ1-2|TRBD1|TRBV28
CASSSAQGGANYGYTF
TGTGCCAGCAGTTCCGCACAGGGGGGGGCTAACTATGGCTACACCTTC
>few|16|TRBJ1-2|NA|TRBV7-2
CASSSPPPTENYGYTF
TGTGCCAGCAGTTCTCCTCCCCCTACGGAAAACTATGGCTACACCTTC
>NA|15|TRBJ1-5|TRBD1|TRBV19
CASRAGTASPQPQHF
TGTGCCAGTAGGGCCGGGACAGCGTCTCCTCAGCCCCAGCATTTT
>NA|15|TRBJ2-3|NA|TRBV12-3/TRBV12-4
CASSLAGAGTKEQYF
TGTGCCAGCAGTTTAGCGGGGGCCGGGACTAAGGAGCAGTATTTT
>NA|15|TRBJ2-7|TRBD2|TRBV28
CASNFRTSGSYEQYF
TGTGCCAGCAACTTTAGGACTAGCGGCTCCTACGAGCAGTACTTC
>NA|14|TRBJ2-3|NA|TRBV19
CASSRTTSTDTQYF
TGTGCCAGTAGTCGGACAACGAGCACAGATACGCAGTATTTT
>few|15|TRBJ2-5|NA|TRBV19
CASSIDLGGKETQYF
TGTGCCAGTAGTATAGATCTAGGCGGGAAAGAGACCCAGTACTTC
>NA|15|TRBJ2-3|NA|TRBV5-4
CASSLVGAGPDTQYF
TGTGCCAGCAGCTTGGTAGGTGCGGGGCCAGATACGCAGTATTTT
>NA|15|TRBJ1-1|TRBD1|TRBV19
CASSATDRVFTEAFF
TGTGCCAGTAGTGCCACTGACAGGGTATTCACTGAAGCTTTCTTT
>many|14|TRBJ1-5|TRBD1|TRBV20-1
CSARYTGVDQPQHF
TGCAGTGCTAGATATACAGGGGTAGATCAGCCCCAGCATTTT
>few|14|TRBJ1-4|NA|TRBV4-1
CASSQRGGNEKLFF
TGCGCCAGCAGCCAAAGGGGGGGTAATGAAAAACTGTTTTTT
>NA|15|TRBJ1-1|NA|TRBV15
CATSTQDRPNTEAFF
TGTGCCACCAGCACACAAGACAGGCCGAACACTGAAGCTTTCTTT
>NA|13|TRBJ2-3|NA|TRBV19
CAAKKQSTDTQYF
TGTGCCGCAAAGAAACAAAGCACAGATACGCAGTATTTT
>many|16|TRBJ1-4|NA|TRBV18
CASSPGTGPPNEKLFF
TGTGCCAGCTCACCAGGGACGGGACCGCCAAATGAAAAACTGTTTTTT
>few|17|TRBJ2-6|NA|TRBV19
CASSPLRTTWGANVLTF
TGTGCCAGTAGTCCCCTCCGGACCACGTGGGGGGCCAACGTCCTGACTTTC
>NA|16|TRBJ2-7|TRBD2|TRBV4-2
CASSQEERGYSYEQYF
TGTGCCAGCAGCCAAGAAGAGCGGGGTTACTCCTACGAGCAGTACTTC
>few|16|TRBJ2-1|TRBD2|TRBV7-9
CASSLAGSLAGHEQFF
TGTGCCAGCAGCTTAGCGGGCTCATTAGCGGGCCATGAGCAGTTCTTC
>NA|13|TRBJ1-2|NA|TRBV7-9
CASSLPYSYGYTF
TGTGCCAGCAGCTTACCGTACAGCTATGGCTACACCTTC
>few|15|TRBJ2-1|TRBD1|TRBV6-2/TRBV6-3
CASSLRTGGYNEQFF
TGTGCCAGCAGTTTGAGGACAGGGGGATACAATGAGCAGTTCTTC
>few|12|TRBJ2-7|NA|TRBV6-2/TRBV6-3
CASKGRYYEQYF
TGTGCCAGCAAGGGCAGATACTACGAGCAGTACTTC
>many|12|TRBJ2-2|NA|TRBV7-2
CASSSSVRELFF
TGTGCCAGCAGCTCATCGGTCCGGGAGCTGTTTTTT
>few|12|TRBJ2-1|NA|TRBV4-1
CASSQTHEEQFF
TGCGCCAGCAGCCAAACGCACGAGGAGCAGTTCTTC
>many|12|TRBJ2-1|NA|TRBV7-8
CASTDRASDRFF
TGTGCCAGCACCGACCGGGCCTCAGATCGGTTCTTC